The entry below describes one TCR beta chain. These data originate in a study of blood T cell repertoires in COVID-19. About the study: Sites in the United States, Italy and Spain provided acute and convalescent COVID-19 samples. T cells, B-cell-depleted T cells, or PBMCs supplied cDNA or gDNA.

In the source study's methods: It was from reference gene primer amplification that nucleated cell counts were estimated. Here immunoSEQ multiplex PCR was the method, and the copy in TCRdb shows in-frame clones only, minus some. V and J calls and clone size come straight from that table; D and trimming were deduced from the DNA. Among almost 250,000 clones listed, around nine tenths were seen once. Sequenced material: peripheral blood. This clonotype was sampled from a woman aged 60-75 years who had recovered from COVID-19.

The CDR3 sequence is CASSTQAGGPLNEQFF. The CDR3 DNA follows: TGTGCCAGCAGCACCCAAGCGGGGGGGCCTCTCAATGAGCAGTTCTTC. The V and J genes are TRBV7-9 and TRBJ2-1, with 10 bases matching TRBD2. J was trimmed by 6 bases and V by 5 bases; bases with no gene match: 10. This CDR3 has 16 residues. The germline gives CDR1 SEHNR, CDR2 FQNEAQ (reference sequence).